This T cell receptor beta chain was obtained from a study of T cells after posttransplantation cyclophosphamide. Overall study findings and caveats: Skin or GI-infiltrating T cells shared few TRB sequences with blood.

The germline V gene encodes CDR1 SGDLS and CDR2 YYNGEE. CDR3 length: 16 residues. V was pared by 4 bases and J by 4 bases, with 19 bases between. As concerns this clone: Antigen: not known.

Assay: immunoSEQ multiplex PCR; the TCRdb copy retains only in-frame clones and omits some. The sample contains about 19,000 clones, 95% to 98% of which appear only once. The naive gate required viable CD3+CD4+ or CD3+CD8+ cells with CCR7+CD45RA+CD45RO-CD95-CD27+CD28+ phenotype. Material for sequencing was naive CD4+ T cells sorted from PBMCs. The receptor was isolated from a man aged 40-49 years in good health, CMV-negative, and a related stem cell transplant donor. This chain connects TRBV9 to TRBJ2-3, with D maybe TRBD2 (5 bases). The chain's CDR3 is CASSPTGLATPDTQYF. CDR3 in DNA: TGTGCCAGCAGCCCAACGGGTCTAGCTACCCCAGATACGCAGTATTTT. Variable domain in full (rest from reference TRBV9 and TRBJ2-3): DSGVTQTPKHLITATGQRVTLRCSPRSGDLSVYWYQQSLDQGLQFLIQYYNGEERAKGNILERFSAQQFPDLHSELNLSSLELGDSALYFCASSPTGLATPDTQYFGPGTRLTVL.